Listed below are T cell receptor beta chains from one sample, sequenced in a study of shared clonotypes between healthy human individuals. Sequenced by immunoSEQ multiplex PCR; TCRdb stores in-frame clones only, minus some. Found here are millions of clones, 85% to 95% of them singletons; the top ten hold 0.13%. The sequencing input was naive CD4+ T cells sorted from blood. Receptors originate from a young man in good health. Both conserved end residues are part of each CDR3. A D gene is named only where the DNA matches it firmly. Some rows have no size entry. The others give once, few or many, or a class for an expanded clone.

TRBJ2-7	TRBV5-8	.	.	TGTGCCAGCAGCTTGGAACAGGCGATGGGGGAGCAGTACTTC	CASSLEQAMGEQYF
TRBJ2-7	TRBV9	TRBD1	.	TGTGCCAGCAGCGTACACCTACCGGGACAGGGGTGTTTCGAGCAGTACTTC	CASSVHLPGQGCFEQYF
TRBJ1-4	TRBV30	.	.	TGTGCCTGGAGTGTACTGCATTTGAGGGCCGATGAAAAACTGTTTTTT	CAWSVLHLRADEKLFF
TRBJ1-1	TRBV29-1	TRBD1	.	TGCAGCGTCCAGAGACAGGGCCGCGGGGCTTTCTTT	CSVQRQGRGAFF
TRBJ1-5	TRBV5-1	.	.	TGCGCCAGCAGCATTTCCGGTGCAGGGCCCCAGCATTTT	CASSISGAGPQHF
TRBJ2-7	TRBV5-1	.	.	TGCGCCAGCAGCGCGTTAGCGGAGGCCTACGAGCAGTACTTC	CASSALAEAYEQYF
TRBJ2-2	TRBV18	.	.	TGTGCCAGCTCATCCACCGAGGTTAAGAACACCGGGGAGCTGTTTTTT	CASSSTEVKNTGELFF
TRBJ1-1	TRBV9	.	.	TGTGCCAGCAGCGTAGATACGTGGAACACTGAAGCTTTCTTT	CASSVDTWNTEAFF
TRBJ2-1	TRBV7-2	TRBD2	.	TGTGCCAGCACCTTTAGCGGGAGTACCTACAATGAGCAGTTCTTC	CASTFSGSTYNEQFF
TRBJ2-7	TRBV28	TRBD1	.	TGTGCCAGCAGTTTACCCGGACAGGGCATGGGCGAGCAGTACTTC	CASSLPGQGMGEQYF
TRBJ2-2	TRBV29-1	TRBD1	.	TGCAGCGTAGGGACAGCGAACACCGGGGAGCTGTTTTTT	CSVGTANTGELFF
TRBJ1-1	TRBV2	.	.	TGTGCCAGCAGTGTCGACGGGTCGGGCACTGAAGCTTTCTTT	CASSVDGSGTEAFF
TRBJ1-4	TRBV10-1	TRBD1	.	TGCGCCAGCAGTGGACAGGGGGCTAATGAAAAACTGTTTTTT	CASSGQGANEKLFF
TRBJ2-7	TRBV30	TRBD1	.	TGTGCCTGCAGCCGGGACAGGGGCTTCTACGAGCAGTACTTC	CACSRDRGFYEQYF
TRBJ1-4	TRBV15	TRBD1	.	TGTGCCACCAGCGGTCGACAGGGGGCAGGAGAAAAACTGTTTTTT	CATSGRQGAGEKLFF
TRBJ2-7	TRBV7-2	TRBD2	.	TGTGCCAGCAGCTATAGACTAGCGGGCTACGAGCAGTACTTC	CASSYRLAGYEQYF
TRBJ2-1	TRBV7-2	.	.	TGTGCCAGCAGCTTAGCGTGGAGGGATGAGCAGTTCTTC	CASSLAWRDEQFF
TRBJ1-4	TRBV4-1	.	.	TGCGCCAGCAGGAATACAGGGAATGAAAAACTGTTTTTT	CASRNTGNEKLFF
TRBJ2-7	TRBV11-2	TRBD2	.	TGTGCCAGCAGCTTACAGGCTAGCGGGAGGGCGGCCGAGCAGTACTTC	CASSLQASGRAAEQYF
TRBJ2-7	TRBV6-6	.	once	TGTGCCAGCAGTTACGCCCCAACAGTCCACGAGCAGTACTTC	CASSYAPTVHEQYF
TRBJ1-2	TRBV6-6	TRBD1	.	TGTGCCAGCAGTAGAAGAGGGACAGCTAACTATGGCTACACCTTC	CASSRRGTANYGYTF
TRBJ1-2	TRBV6-5	TRBD1	.	TGTGCCAGCGGACAGGGATGGGGCTACACCTTC	CASGQGWGYTF
TRBJ1-2	TRBV6-1	TRBD1	.	TGTGCCAGCAGTCCGACAGGGCCCTATGGCTACACCTTC	CASSPTGPYGYTF
TRBJ2-1	TRBV4-1	TRBD2	.	TGCGCCAGCAGCCAAGTTGCGGGGGGGGACAATGAGCAGTTCTTC	CASSQVAGGDNEQFF
TRBJ2-7	TRBV14	.	.	TGTGCCAGCAGCCGAATAGGCGGGGTCAAGTTCTACGAGCAGTACTTC	CASSRIGGVKFYEQYF
TRBJ2-3	TRBV4-2	.	.	TGTGCCAGCAGCCCAGACACCCTAATCGACGTGGGCACAGATACGCAGTATTTT	CASSPDTLIDVGTDTQYF
TRBJ2-3	TRBV18	TRBD2	.	TGTGCCAGCTCACCAGTTCTAGCGGGACGGGATACGCAGTATTTT	CASSPVLAGRDTQYF
TRBJ1-2	TRBV29-1	.	.	TGCAGCGTTGAAGGGAACAGCTATGGCTACACCTTC	CSVEGNSYGYTF
TRBJ1-6	TRBV10-3	.	once	TGTGCCATCAGTGAAGTCTCAGCCGGGTCCTATAATTCACCCCTCCACTTT	CAISEVSAGSYNSPLHF
TRBJ2-3	TRBV4-1	TRBD2	.	TGCGCCAGCAGCCAAGAAAGGGGCCCGGGAGGGACGCAGTATTTT	CASSQERGPGGTQYF
TRBJ1-1	TRBV28	TRBD1	.	TGTGCCAGCAGGGGACAGGCGGGCACTGAAGCTTTCTTT	CASRGQAGTEAFF
TRBJ1-1	TRBV5-4	.	.	TGTGCCAGCAGAATTGTAGCGGACACTGAAGCTTTCTTT	CASRIVADTEAFF
TRBJ1-5	TRBV30	.	.	TGTGCCTGGAGTGTCGGTTACGGGTCCCAGCATTTT	CAWSVGYGSQHF
TRBJ1-1	TRBV10-3	.	.	TGTGCCATCAGGTTGACAAGGGACACTGAAGCTTTCTTT	CAIRLTRDTEAFF
TRBJ2-7	TRBV2	TRBD1	.	TGTGCCAGCAGTCTCGACAGGGGTCTCGACGAGCAGTACTTC	CASSLDRGLDEQYF
TRBJ1-4	TRBV6-1	TRBD1	.	TGTGCCAGCAGTGACACTCAGACAGGGATCGATGAAAAACTGTTTTTT	CASSDTQTGIDEKLFF
TRBJ2-7	TRBV6-5	TRBD2	.	TGTGCCAGCAGCCGACTAGCGGGAGCAGTCTACGAGCAGTACTTC	CASSRLAGAVYEQYF
TRBJ1-2	TRBV29-1	.	few	TGCAGCGTTGAATATGGGAGCTATGGCTACACCTTC	CSVEYGSYGYTF
TRBJ1-5	TRBV30	.	once	TGTGCCTGGAGTACCCAGGCCAATCAGCCCCAGCATTTT	CAWSTQANQPQHF
TRBJ2-7	TRBV18	.	.	TGTGCCAGCTCACCGACCCCCTACGAGCAGTACTTC	CASSPTPYEQYF
TRBJ1-2	TRBV5-6	.	.	TGTGCCAGCAGCTTAGGACATTCCGGGTCGGGCGGCTACACCTTC	CASSLGHSGSGGYTF
TRBJ1-2	TRBV13	.	.	TGTGCCAGCAGCTTAGGGGGCGGCTATGGCTACACCTTC	CASSLGGGYGYTF
TRBJ2-7	TRBV7-3	TRBD1	.	TGTGCCAGCAGCCCAGGGGGCAGTCGTGGCTACGAGCAGTACTTC	CASSPGGSRGYEQYF
TRBJ1-4	TRBV9	.	.	TGTGCCAGCAGCGTAGGTAGCGGTGTTTTGGGGGGAGAGAATGAAAAACTGTTTTTT	CASSVGSGVLGGENEKLFF
TRBJ1-5	TRBV10-3	.	once	TGTGCCATCAGTGAGTCGAGGGCAGTCCAACAGCCCCAGCATTTT	CAISESRAVQQPQHF
TRBJ2-7	TRBV19	.	.	TGTGCCAGTAGTATAGGGTCCGAGCAGTACTTC	CASSIGSEQYF
TRBJ1-1	TRBV9	TRBD1	.	TGTGCCAGCAGCGAGGGACAGGGGGCGCTTTACGCTTTCTTT	CASSEGQGALYAFF
TRBJ2-2	TRBV25-1	TRBD2	.	TGTGCCAGCAGTGACCCCCGGGGGGGCGGCGCGAACACCGGGGAGCTGTTTTTT	CASSDPRGGGANTGELFF
TRBJ2-7	TRBV7-9	TRBD1	.	TGTGCCAGCAGCTTGTGGCAGGGGGCTAACGAGCAGTACTTC	CASSLWQGANEQYF
TRBJ1-3	TRBV4-2	.	.	TGTGCCAGCAGCCAAGGTCCCGGCCCATCTGGAAACACCATATATTTT	CASSQGPGPSGNTIYF
TRBJ1-1	TRBV6-1	.	.	TGTGCCAGCAGTGAAGCAGGCACTGAAGCTTTCTTT	CASSEAGTEAFF
TRBJ2-5	TRBV10-1	.	.	TGCGCCAGCAGTGAGTCGGGGGGCGCCGAGACCCAGTACTTC	CASSESGGAETQYF
TRBJ2-5	TRBV4-1	.	.	TGCGCCAGCAGCCAAGTCCCAACGGGACTCCAGAGGGCCCAGTACTTC	CASSQVPTGLQRAQYF
TRBJ2-7	TRBV6-1	.	.	TGTGCCAGCAGTGAGGCGGGACGGAACTCCTACGAGCAGTACTTC	CASSEAGRNSYEQYF
TRBJ2-5	TRBV7-8	.	.	TGTGCCAGCAGCTTAAATATCGGGCAGGGATTCGGGACCCAGTACTTC	CASSLNIGQGFGTQYF
TRBJ2-5	TRBV7-9	.	.	TGTGCCAGCAGCTTAGGTGAGCGGGTTCAGCAAGAGACCCAGTACTTC	CASSLGERVQQETQYF
TRBJ2-2	TRBV27	.	.	TGTGCCAGCAGTTGGGAGAACACCGGGGAGCTGTTTTTT	CASSWENTGELFF
TRBJ1-1	TRBV19	TRBD1	.	TGTGCCAGTAGTATACGCAGGGGGGTACCTGAAGCTTTCTTT	CASSIRRGVPEAFF
TRBJ1-1	TRBV10-3	.	.	TGTGCCATCAGTGAGCGGGTGGGTACCACTGAAGCTTTCTTT	CAISERVGTTEAFF
TRBJ2-2	TRBV18	TRBD2	.	TGTGCCAGCTCACCATTGGTAGCGGGAGGCACCGGGGAGCTGTTTTTT	CASSPLVAGGTGELFF